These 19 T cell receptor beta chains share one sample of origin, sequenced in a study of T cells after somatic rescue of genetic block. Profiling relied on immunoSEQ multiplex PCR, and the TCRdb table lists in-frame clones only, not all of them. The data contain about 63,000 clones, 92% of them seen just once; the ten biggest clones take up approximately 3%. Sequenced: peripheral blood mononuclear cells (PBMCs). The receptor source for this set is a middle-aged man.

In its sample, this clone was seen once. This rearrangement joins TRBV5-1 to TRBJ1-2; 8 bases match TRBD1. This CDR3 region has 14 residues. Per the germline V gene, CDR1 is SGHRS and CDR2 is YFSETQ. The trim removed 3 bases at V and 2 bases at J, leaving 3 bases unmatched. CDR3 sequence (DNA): TGCGCCAGCAGCTCCGACAGGGGAAACTATGGCTACACCTTC. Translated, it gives CASSSDRGNYGYTF.

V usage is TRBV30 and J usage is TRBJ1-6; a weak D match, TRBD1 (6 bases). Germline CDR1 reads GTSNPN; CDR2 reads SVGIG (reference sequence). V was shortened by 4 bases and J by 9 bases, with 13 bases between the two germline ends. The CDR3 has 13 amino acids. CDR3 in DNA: TGTGCCTGGACTACAGGGAATTCTTCACCCCTCCACTTT. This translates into CAWTTGNSSPLHF.

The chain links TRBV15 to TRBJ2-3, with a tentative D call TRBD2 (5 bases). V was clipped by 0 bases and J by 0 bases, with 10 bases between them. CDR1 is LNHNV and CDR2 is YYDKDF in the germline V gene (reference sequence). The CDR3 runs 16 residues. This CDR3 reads CATSRDPGSSTDTQYF. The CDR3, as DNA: TGTGCCACCAGCAGAGATCCGGGGTCCAGCACAGATACGCAGTATTTT.

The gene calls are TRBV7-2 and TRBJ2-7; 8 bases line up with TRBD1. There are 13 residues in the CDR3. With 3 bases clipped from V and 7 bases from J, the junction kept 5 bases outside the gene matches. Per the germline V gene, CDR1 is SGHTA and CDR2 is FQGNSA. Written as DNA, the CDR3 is TGTGCCAGCAGCTTCCGGACAGGGCCAGAGCAGTACTTC. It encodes CASSFRTGPEQYF. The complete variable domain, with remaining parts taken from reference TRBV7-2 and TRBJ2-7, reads GAGVSQSPSNKVTEKGKDVELRCDPISGHTALYWYRQSLGQGLEFLIYFQGNSAPDKSGLPSDRFSAERTGGSVSTLTIQRTQQEDSAVYLCASSFRTGPEQYFGPGTRLTVT.

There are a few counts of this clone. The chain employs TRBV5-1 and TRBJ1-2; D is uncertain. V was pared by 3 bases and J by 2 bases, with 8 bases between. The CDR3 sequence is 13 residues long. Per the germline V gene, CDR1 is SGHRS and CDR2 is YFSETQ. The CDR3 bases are TGCGCCAGCAGCTCGGGAGAGAACTATGGCTACACCTTC. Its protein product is CASSSGENYGYTF.

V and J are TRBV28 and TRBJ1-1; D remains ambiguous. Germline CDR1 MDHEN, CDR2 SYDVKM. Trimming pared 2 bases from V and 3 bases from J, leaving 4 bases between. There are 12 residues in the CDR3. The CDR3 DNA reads TGTGCCAGCAGTTTAGGGCACACTGAAGCTTTCTTT. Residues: CASSLGHTEAFF.

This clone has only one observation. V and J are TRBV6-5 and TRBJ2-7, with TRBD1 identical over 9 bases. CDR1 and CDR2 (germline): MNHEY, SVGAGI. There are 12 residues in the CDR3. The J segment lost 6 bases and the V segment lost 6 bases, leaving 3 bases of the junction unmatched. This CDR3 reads CASSRTGVEQYF. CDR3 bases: TGTGCCAGCAGCCGGACAGGGGTCGAGCAGTACTTC.

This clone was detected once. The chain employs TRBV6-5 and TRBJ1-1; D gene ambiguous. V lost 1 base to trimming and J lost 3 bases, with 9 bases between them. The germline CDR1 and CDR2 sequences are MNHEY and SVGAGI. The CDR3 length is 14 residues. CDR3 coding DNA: TGTGCCAGCAGTTACTTCGGCACATACACTGAAGCTTTCTTT. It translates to CASSYFGTYTEAFF.

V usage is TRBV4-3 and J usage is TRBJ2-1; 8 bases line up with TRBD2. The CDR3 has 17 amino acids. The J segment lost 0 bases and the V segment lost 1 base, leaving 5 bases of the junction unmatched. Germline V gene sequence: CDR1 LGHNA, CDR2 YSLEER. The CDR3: CASSQGPGGSSYNEQFF. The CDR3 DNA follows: TGCGCCAGCAGCCAAGGGCCGGGAGGGAGCTCCTACAATGAGCAGTTCTTC.

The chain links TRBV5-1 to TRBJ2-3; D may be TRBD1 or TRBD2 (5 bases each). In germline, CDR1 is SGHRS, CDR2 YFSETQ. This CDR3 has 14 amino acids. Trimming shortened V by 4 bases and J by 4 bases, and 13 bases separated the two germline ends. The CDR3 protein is CASSIPGTADTQYF. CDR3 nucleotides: TGCGCCAGCAGCATCCCCGGGACCGCAGATACGCAGTATTTT.

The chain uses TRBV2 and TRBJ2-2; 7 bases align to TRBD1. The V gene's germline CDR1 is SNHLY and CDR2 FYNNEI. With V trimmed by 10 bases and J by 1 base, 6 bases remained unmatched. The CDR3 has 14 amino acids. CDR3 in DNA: TGTGCCACCACCCGGGACAGGAACACCGGGGAGCTGTTTTTT. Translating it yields CATTRDRNTGELFF.

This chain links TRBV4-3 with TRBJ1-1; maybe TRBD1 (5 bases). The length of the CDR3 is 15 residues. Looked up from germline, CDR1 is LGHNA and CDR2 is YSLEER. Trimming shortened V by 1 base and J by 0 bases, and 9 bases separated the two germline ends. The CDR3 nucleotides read TGCGCCAGCAGCCAAGGTTTACAGGTGAACACTGAAGCTTTCTTT. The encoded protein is CASSQGLQVNTEAFF.

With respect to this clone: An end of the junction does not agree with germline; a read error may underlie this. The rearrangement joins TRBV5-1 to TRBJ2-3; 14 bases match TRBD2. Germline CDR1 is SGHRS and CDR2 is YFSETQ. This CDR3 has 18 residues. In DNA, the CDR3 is TGCGCCAGCAGCTTGCATCCGACTAGCGGGAGGGGCACAAATACGCAGTATTTT. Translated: CASSLHPTSGRGTNTQYF. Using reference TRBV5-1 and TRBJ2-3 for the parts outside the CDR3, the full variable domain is KAGVTQTPRYLIKTRGQQVTLSCSPISGHRSVSWYQQTPGQGLQFLFEYFSETQRNKGNFPGRFSGRQFSNSRSEMNVSTLELGDSALYLCASSLHPTSGRGTNTQYFGPGTRLTVL.

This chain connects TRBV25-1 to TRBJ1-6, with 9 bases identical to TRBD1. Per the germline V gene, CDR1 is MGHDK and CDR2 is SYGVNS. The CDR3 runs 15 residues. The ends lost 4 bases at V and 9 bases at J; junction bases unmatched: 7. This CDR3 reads CASSGPSTGGSPLHF. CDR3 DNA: TGTGCCAGCAGTGGCCCCTCGACAGGGGGTTCACCCCTCCACTTT.

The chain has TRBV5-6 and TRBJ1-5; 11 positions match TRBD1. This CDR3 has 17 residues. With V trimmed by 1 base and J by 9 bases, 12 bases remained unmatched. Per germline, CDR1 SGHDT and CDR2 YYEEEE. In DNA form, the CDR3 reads TGTGCCAGCAGCTTGAGACCGGGACAGGGGGGAAGACGGCCCCAGCATTTT. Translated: CASSLRPGQGGRRPQHF.

Here the CDR3 reads CASSLLRDRSYEQYF. CDR3 coding DNA: TGTGCCAGCAGTTTACTCCGGGACAGATCCTACGAGCAGTACTTC. V gene TRBV6-5 combines with J gene TRBJ2-7, with 7 positions matching TRBD1. After removal of 4 bases from V and 1 base from J, the junction contained 7 bases not matched to a gene. Germline V lookup: CDR1 MNHEY, CDR2 SVGAGI. This CDR3 has 15 amino acids.

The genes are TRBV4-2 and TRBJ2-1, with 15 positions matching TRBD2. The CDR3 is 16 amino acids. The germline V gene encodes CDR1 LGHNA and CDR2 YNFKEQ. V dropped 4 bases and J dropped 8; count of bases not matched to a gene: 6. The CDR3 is CASSREGTSGGYEQFF. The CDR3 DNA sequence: TGTGCCAGCAGCCGGGAGGGGACTAGCGGGGGGTATGAGCAGTTCTTC.

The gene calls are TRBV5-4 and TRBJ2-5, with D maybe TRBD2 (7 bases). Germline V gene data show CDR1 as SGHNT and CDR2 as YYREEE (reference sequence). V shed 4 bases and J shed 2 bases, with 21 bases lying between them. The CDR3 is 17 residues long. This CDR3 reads CASSPGTPGRDQETQYF. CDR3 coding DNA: TGTGCCAGCAGCCCGGGGACACCTGGGAGGGATCAAGAGACCCAGTACTTC.

The CDR3 sequence: CASSLGRAYEQYF. DNA of the CDR3: TGTGCCAGCAGCTTAGGCCGGGCCTACGAGCAGTACTTC. The genes are TRBV7-9 and TRBJ2-7; D is uncertain. Trimming took off 1 base at V and 2 bases at J, with 6 bases between the two ends. The germline V gene encodes CDR1 SEHNR and CDR2 FQNEAQ (reference sequence). This CDR3 contains 13 residues.